The T cell receptor beta chain under discussion was sequenced for a study of blood T cell repertoires in COVID-19. Turning to the study itself: Sites in the United States, Italy and Spain provided acute and convalescent COVID-19 samples.

Germline CDR1 reads SGHVS; CDR2 reads FQNEAQ. The CDR3 covers 15 residues. V lost 5 bases, J lost 7 bases, and 17 bases lay in between. Only in-frame clones appear in the TCRdb table, and some are missing; sequencing was by immunoSEQ multiplex PCR. This table has about 200,000 clones, about nine tenths appearing once. This chain uses TRBV7-8 with TRBJ1-4; D possibly corresponds to TRBD1 (6 bases). The source of this sequence is a man between 45 and 60 years old with acute or convalescent COVID-19. Sequenced sample: peripheral blood. This chain's CDR3 is CASSPEDRLGEKLFF. CDR3 nucleotide sequence: TGTGCCAGCAGCCCAGAGGACAGACTTGGTGAAAAACTGTTTTTT. The full variable domain, completed using reference TRBV7-8 and TRBJ1-4, is GAGVSQSPRYKVAKRGQDVALRCDPISGHVSLFWYQQALGQGPEFLTYFQNEAQLDKSGLPSDRFFAERPEGSVSTLKIQRTQQEDSAVYLCASSPEDRLGEKLFFGSGTQLSVL.